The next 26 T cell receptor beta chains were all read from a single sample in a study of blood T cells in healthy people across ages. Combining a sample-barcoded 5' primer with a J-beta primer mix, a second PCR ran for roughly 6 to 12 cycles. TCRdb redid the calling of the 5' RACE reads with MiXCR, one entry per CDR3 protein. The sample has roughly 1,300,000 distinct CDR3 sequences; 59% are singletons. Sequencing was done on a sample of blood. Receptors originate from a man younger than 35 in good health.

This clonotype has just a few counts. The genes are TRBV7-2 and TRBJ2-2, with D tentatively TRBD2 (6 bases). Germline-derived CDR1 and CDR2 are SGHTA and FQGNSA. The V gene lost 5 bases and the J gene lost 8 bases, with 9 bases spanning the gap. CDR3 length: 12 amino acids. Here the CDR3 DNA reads TGTGCCAGCAGCGTCAGCGGGGGGGAGCTGTTTTTT. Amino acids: CASSVSGGELFF.

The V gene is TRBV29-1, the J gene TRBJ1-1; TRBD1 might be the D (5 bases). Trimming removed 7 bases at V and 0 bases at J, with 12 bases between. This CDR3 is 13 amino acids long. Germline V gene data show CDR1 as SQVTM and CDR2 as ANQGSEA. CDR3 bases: TGCAGCGCGGCAGGGCTAATGAACACTGAAGCTTTCTTT. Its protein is CSAAGLMNTEAFF.

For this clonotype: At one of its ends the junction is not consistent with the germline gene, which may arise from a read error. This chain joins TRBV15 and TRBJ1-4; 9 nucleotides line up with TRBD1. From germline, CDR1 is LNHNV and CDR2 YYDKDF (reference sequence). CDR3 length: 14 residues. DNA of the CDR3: TGTGCCACCAGCAGGAGGACAGGGGCCGAAAAACCGTTTTTT. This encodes CATSRRTGAEKPFF.

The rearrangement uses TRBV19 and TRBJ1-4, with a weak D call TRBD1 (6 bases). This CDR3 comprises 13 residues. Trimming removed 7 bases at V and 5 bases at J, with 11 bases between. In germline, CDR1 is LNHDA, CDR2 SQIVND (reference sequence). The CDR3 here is CASKQGMNEKLFF. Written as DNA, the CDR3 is TGTGCCAGTAAACAGGGAATGAATGAAAAACTGTTTTTT.

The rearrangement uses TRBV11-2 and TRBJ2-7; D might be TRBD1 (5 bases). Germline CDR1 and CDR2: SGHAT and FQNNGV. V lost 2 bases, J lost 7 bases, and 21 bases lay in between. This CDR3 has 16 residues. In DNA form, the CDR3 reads TGTGCCAGCAGCTTATATCTCCGCCAGGACATAAATGAGCAGTACTTC. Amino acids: CASSLYLRQDINEQYF.

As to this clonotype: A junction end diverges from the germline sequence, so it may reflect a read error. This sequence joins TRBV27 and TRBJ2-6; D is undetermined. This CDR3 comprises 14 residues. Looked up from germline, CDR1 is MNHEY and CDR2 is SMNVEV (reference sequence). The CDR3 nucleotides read TGTGTCAGCAGTTTGGAGCCTGGGGCCAACGTCCTGACTTTC. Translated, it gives CVSSLEPGANVLTF.

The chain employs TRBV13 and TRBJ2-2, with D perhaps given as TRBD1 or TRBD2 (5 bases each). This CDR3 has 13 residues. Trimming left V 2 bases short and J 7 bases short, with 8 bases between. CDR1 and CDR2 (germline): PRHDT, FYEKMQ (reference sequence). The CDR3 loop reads CASSLRGDGELFF. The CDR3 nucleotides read TGTGCCAGCAGCTTAAGGGGAGACGGGGAGCTGTTTTTT. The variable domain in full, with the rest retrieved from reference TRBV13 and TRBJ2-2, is AAGVIQSPRHLIKEKRETATLKCYPIPRHDTVYWYQQGPGQDPQFLISFYEKMQSDKGSIPDRFSAQQFSDYHSELNMSSLELGDSALYFCASSLRGDGELFFGEGSRLTVL.

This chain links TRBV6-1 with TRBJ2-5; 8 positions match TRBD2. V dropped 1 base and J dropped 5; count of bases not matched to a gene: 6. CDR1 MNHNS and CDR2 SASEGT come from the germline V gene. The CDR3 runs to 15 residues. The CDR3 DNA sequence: TGTGCCAGCAGTGAAGGGGGGACTAGATCGGAGACCCAGTACTTC. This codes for CASSEGGTRSETQYF.

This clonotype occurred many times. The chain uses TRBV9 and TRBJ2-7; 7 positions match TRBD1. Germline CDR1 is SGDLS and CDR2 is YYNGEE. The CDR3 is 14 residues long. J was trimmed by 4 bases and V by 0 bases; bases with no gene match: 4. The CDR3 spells CASSVGQGVYEQYF. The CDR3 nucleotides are TGTGCCAGCAGCGTAGGTCAGGGGGTATACGAGCAGTACTTC.

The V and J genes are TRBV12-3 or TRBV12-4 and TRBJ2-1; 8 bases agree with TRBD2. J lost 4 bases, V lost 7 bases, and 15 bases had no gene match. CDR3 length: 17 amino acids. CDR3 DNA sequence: TGTGCCAGCACCCAAACTTCCGGGACTAGATCTTACAATGAGCAGTTCTTC. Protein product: CASTQTSGTRSYNEQFF.

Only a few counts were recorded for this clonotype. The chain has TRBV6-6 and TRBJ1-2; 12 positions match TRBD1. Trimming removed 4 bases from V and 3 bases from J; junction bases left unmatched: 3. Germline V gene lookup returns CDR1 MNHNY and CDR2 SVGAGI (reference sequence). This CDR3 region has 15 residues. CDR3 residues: CASSSGTGGDYGYTF. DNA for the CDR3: TGTGCCAGCAGTTCCGGGACAGGGGGCGACTATGGCTACACCTTC.

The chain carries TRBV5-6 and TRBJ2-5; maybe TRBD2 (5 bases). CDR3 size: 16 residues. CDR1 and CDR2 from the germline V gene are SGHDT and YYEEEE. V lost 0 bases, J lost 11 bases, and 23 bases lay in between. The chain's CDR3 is CASSLGAEAGIWEQYF. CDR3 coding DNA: TGTGCCAGCAGCTTGGGGGCTGAGGCAGGTATTTGGGAGCAGTACTTC. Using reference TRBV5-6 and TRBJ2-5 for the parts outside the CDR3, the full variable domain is DAGVTQSPTHLIKTRGQQVTLRCSPKSGHDTVSWYQQALGQGPQFIFQYYEEEERQRGNFPDRFSGHQFPNYSSELNVNALLLGDSALYLCASSLGAEAGIWEQYFGPGTRLLVL.

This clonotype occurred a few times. In nucleotides, the CDR3 is TGTGCCAGCACCTCGCAGGAAAAGGTCCCCTACGAGCAGTACTTC. Its translation: CASTSQEKVPYEQYF. V is TRBV5-6 and J is TRBJ2-7; no firm D call. Trimming removed 6 bases at V and 2 bases at J, with 18 bases between. The CDR3 contains 15 residues. Germline V CDR1 and CDR2: SGHDT, YYEEEE.

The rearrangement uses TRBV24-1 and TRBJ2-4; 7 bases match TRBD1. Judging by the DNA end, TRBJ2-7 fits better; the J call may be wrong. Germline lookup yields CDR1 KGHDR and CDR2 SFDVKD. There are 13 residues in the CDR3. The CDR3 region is CATSAGTAYEQYF. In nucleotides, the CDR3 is TGTGCCACCAGTGCTGGGACAGCCTACGAGCAGTACTTC.

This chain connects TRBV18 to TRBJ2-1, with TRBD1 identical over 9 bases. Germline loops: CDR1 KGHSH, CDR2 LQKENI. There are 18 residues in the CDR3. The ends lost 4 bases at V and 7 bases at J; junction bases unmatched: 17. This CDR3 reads CASSRGTGSQHAGNEQFF. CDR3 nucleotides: TGTGCCAGCTCACGAGGGACAGGGAGTCAGCACGCCGGGAATGAGCAGTTCTTC.

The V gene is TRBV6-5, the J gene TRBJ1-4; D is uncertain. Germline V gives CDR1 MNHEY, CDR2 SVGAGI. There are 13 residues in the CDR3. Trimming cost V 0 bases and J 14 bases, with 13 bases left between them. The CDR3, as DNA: TGTGCCAGCAGTTACTCAGACTCATACCAGCTGTTTTTT. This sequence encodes CASSYSDSYQLFF.

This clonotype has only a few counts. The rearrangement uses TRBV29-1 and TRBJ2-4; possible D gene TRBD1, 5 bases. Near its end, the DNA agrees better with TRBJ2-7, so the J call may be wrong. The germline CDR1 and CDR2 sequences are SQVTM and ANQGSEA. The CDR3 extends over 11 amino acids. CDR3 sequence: CSGQGICEQYF. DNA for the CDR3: TGCAGCGGCCAGGGTATATGCGAGCAGTACTTC.

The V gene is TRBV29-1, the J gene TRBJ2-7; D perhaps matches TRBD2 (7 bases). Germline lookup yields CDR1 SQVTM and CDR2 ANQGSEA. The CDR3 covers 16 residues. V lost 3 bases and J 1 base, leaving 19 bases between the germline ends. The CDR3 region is CSVDGIEGGKSYEQYF. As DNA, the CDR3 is TGCAGCGTTGACGGTATAGAGGGGGGGAAGTCCTACGAGCAGTACTTC.

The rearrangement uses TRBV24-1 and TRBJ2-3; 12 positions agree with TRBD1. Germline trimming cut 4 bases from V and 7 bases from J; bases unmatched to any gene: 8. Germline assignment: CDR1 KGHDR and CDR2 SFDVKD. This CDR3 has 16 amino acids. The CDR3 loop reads CATSDPGTGGTNTQYF. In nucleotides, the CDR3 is TGTGCCACCAGTGACCCCGGGACAGGGGGCACGAATACGCAGTATTTT.

The CDR3 DNA follows: TGCAGTGCTCTGACAGGTTTCGATCAGCCCCAGCATTTT. It codes for CSALTGFDQPQHF. This chain links TRBV20-1 with TRBJ1-5; weak D call: TRBD1 (6 bases). The germline CDR1 and CDR2 sequences are DFQATT and SNEGSKA (reference sequence). The V and J ends lost 5 bases and 5 bases respectively, with 13 bases between them. The CDR3 sequence is 13 residues long.

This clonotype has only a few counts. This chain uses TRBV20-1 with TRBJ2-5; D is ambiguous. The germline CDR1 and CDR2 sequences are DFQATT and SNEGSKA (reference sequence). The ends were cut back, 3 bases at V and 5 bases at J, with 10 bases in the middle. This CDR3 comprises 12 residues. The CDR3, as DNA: TGCAGTGCTAGTCGAGCGTATGAGACCCAGTACTTC. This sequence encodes CSASRAYETQYF.

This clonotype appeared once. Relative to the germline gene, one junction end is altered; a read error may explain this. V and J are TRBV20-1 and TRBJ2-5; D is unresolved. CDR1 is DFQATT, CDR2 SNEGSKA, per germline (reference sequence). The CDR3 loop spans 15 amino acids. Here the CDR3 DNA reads TGCAGTGCCAGAGATCTCACAGCAGCCCAAGAGACCCAGTACTTC. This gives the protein CSARDLTAAQETQYF.

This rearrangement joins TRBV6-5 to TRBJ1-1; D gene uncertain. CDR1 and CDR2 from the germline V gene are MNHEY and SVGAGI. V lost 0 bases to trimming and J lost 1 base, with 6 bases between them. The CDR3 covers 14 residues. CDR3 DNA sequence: TGTGCCAGCAGTTACTCATTCGGGAACACTGAAGCTTTCTTT. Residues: CASSYSFGNTEAFF.

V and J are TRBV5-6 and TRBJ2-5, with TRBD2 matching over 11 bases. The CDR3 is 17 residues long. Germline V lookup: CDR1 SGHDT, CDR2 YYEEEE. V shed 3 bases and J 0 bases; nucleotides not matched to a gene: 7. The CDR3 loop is CASSSKTSGAYQETQYF. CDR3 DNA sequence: TGTGCCAGCAGCTCGAAGACTAGCGGGGCCTACCAAGAGACCCAGTACTTC.

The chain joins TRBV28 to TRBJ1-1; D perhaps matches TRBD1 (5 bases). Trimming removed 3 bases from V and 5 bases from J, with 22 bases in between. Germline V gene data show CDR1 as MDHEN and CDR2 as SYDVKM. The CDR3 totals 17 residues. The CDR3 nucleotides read TGTGCCAGCAGTTTCGACGGGCCCTTTTGGGGGTGGACTGAAGCTTTCTTT. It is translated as CASSFDGPFWGWTEAFF.

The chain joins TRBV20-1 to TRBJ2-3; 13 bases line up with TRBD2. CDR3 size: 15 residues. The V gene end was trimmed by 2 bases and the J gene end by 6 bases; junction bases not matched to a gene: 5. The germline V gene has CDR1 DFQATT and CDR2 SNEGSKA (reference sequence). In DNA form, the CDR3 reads TGCAGTGCTAGACCGGGACTAGCGGGACGCGATACGCAGTATTTT. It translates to CSARPGLAGRDTQYF.